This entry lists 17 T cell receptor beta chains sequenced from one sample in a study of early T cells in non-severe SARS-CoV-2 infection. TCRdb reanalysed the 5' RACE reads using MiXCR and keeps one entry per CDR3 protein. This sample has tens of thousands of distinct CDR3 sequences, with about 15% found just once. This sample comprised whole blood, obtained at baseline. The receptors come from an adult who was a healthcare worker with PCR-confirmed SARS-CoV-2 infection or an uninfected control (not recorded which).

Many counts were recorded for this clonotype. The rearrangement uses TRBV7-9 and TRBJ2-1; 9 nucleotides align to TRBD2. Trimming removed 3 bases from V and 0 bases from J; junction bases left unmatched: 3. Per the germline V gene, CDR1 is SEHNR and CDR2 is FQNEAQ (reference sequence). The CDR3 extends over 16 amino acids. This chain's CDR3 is CASSLALAGSYNEQFF. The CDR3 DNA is TGTGCCAGCAGCTTGGCACTAGCGGGCTCCTACAATGAGCAGTTCTTC.

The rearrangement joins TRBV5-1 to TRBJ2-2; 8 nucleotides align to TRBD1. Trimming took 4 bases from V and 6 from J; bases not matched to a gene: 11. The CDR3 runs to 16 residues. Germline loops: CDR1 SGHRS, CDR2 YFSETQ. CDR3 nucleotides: TGCGCCAGCAGCCTTCGACAGGGGACCTTCCCCGGGGAGCTGTTTTTT. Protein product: CASSLRQGTFPGELFF.

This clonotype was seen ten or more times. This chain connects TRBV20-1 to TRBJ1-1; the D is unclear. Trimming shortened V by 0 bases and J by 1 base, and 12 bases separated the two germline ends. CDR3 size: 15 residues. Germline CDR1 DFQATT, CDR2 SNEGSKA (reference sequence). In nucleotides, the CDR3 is TGCAGTGCTAGAGAGGGTAGGCGGGAGAACACTGAAGCTTTCTTT. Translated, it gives CSAREGRRENTEAFF.

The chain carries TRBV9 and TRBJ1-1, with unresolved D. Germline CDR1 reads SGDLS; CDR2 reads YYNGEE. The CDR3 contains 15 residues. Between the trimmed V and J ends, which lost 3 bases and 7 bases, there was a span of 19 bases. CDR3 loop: CASSELQWGASEAFF. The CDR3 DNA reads TGTGCCAGCAGCGAATTACAGTGGGGAGCAAGTGAAGCTTTCTTT.

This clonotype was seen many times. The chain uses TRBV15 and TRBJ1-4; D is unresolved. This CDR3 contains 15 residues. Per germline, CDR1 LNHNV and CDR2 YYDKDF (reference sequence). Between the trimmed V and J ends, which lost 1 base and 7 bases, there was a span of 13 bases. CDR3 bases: TGTGCCACCAGCAGAGTCGACACTCGTGCTGAAAAACTGTTTTTT. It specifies CATSRVDTRAEKLFF.

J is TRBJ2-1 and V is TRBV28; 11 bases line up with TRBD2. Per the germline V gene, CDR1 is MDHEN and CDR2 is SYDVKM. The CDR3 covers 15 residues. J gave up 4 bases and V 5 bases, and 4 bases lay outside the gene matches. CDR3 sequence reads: CASSQRLAGYNEQFF. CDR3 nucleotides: TGTGCCAGCAGTCAAAGACTAGCGGGATACAATGAGCAGTTCTTC. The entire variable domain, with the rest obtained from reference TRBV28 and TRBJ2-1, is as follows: DVKVTQSSRYLVKRTGEKVFLECVQDMDHENMFWYRQDPGLGLRLIYFSYDVKMKEKGDIPEGYSVSREKKERFSLILESASTNQTSMYLCASSQRLAGYNEQFFGPGTRLTVL.

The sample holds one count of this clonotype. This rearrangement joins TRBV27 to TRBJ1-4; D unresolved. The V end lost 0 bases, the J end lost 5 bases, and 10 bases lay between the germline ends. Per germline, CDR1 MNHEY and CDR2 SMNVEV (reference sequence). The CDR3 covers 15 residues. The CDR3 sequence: CASSLSAGINEKLFF. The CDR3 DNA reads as TGTGCCAGCAGTTTATCGGCGGGGATAAATGAAAAACTGTTTTTT.

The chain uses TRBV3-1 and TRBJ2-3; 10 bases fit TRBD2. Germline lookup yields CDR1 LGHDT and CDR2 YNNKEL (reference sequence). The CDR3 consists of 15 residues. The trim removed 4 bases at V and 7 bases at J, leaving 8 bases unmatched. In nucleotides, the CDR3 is TGTGCCAGCAGCCCTTACAGCGGGAGGGCAAATACGCAGTATTTT. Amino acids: CASSPYSGRANTQYF.

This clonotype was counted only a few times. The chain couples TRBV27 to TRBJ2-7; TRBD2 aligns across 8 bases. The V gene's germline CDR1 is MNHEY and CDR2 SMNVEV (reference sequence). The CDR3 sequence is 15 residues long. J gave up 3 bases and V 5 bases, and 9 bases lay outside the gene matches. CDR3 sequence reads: CASSPAGTRRYEQYF. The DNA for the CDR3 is TGTGCCAGCAGTCCCGCCGGGACTAGACGCTACGAGCAGTACTTC.

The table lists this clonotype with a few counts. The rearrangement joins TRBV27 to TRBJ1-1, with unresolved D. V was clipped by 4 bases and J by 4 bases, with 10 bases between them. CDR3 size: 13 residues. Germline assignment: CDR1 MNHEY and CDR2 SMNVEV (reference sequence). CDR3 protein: CASSSIGPTEAFF. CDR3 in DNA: TGTGCCAGCAGTTCTATCGGTCCCACTGAAGCTTTCTTT.

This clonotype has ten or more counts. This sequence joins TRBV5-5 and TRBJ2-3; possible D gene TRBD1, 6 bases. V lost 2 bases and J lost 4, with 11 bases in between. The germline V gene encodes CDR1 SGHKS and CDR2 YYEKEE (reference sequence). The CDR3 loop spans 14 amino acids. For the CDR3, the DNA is TGTGCCAGCAGCTTACAGGGTGTCCCAGATACGCAGTATTTT. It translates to CASSLQGVPDTQYF.

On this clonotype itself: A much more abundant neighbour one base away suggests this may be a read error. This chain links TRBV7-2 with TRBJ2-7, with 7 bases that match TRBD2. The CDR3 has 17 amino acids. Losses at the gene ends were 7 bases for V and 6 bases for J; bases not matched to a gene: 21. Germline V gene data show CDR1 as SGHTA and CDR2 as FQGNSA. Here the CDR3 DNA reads TGTGCCAGCACCCCTCTGCTAGCGGTACCGCATGGGGGCGAGCAGTACTTC. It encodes CASTPLLAVPHGGEQYF. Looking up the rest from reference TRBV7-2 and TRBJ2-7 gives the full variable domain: GAGVSQSPSNKVTEKGKDVELRCDPISGHTALYWYRQSLGQGLEFLIYFQGNSAPDKSGLPSDRFSAERTGGSVSTLTIQRTQQEDSAVYLCASTPLLAVPHGGEQYFGPGTRLTVT.

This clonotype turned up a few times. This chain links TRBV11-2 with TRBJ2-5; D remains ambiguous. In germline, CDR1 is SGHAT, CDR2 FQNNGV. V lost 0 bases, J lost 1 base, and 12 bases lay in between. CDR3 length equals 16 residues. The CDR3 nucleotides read TGTGCCAGCAGCTTAGAAAGTCCCAGTACCCAAGAGACCCAGTACTTC. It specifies CASSLESPSTQETQYF.

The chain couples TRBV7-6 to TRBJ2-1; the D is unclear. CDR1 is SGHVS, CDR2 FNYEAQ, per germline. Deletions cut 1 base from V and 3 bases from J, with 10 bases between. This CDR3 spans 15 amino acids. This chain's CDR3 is CASSLVGQIYNEQFF. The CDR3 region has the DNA TGTGCCAGCAGCTTAGTAGGCCAGATCTACAATGAGCAGTTCTTC.

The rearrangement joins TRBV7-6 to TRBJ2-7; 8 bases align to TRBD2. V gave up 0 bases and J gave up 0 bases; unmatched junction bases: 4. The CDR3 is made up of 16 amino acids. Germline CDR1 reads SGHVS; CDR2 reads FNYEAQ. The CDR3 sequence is CASSLAGTSLSYEQYF. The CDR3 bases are TGTGCCAGCAGCTTAGCCGGGACTAGTCTCTCCTACGAGCAGTACTTC.

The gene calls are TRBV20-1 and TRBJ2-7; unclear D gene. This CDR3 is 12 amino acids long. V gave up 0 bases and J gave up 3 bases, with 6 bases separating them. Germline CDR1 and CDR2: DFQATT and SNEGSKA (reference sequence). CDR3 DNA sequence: TGCAGTGCTAGAGAAATGGGCTACGAGCAGTACTTC. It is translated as CSAREMGYEQYF.

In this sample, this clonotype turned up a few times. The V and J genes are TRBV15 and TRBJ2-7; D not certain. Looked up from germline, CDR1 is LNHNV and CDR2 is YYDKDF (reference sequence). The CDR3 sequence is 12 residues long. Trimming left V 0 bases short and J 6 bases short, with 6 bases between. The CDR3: CATSRDIGEQYF. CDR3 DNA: TGTGCCACCAGCAGAGATATTGGCGAGCAGTACTTC.